Each of the 22 T cell receptor beta chains below was sequenced from the same sample in a study of cytomegalovirus exposure and HLA in healthy donors. PCR employed 60 Vbeta and 13 Jbeta primers. The assay was immunoSEQ multiplex PCR, and TCRdb's table has in-frame clones only and misses some. The repertoire holds about 160,000 clones, with roughly 80% as singletons. The sample taken for sequencing was PBMCs. These receptors were taken from a female donor in good health and CMV-seronegative.

The rearrangement links TRBV30 to TRBJ2-7; 10 bases fit TRBD1. V dropped 3 bases and J dropped 3; count of bases not matched to a gene: 2. The CDR3 sequence is 13 residues long. Germline V gene sequence: CDR1 GTSNPN, CDR2 SVGIG (reference sequence). In DNA form, the CDR3 reads TGTGCCTGGAGGGACAGGGGGGGCTACGAGCAGTACTTC. Protein sequence: CAWRDRGGYEQYF. The variable domain in full, with the rest retrieved from reference TRBV30 and TRBJ2-7, is SQTIHQWPATLVQPVGSPLSLECTVEGTSNPNLYWYRQAAGRGLQLLFYSVGIGQISSEVPQNLSASRPQDRQFILSSKKLLLSDSGFYLCAWRDRGGYEQYFGPGTRLTVT.

This chain connects TRBV6-5 to TRBJ2-7; possibly TRBD1 for D (5 bases). Germline values: CDR1 MNHEY, CDR2 SVGAGI. The CDR3 runs to 14 residues. V gave up 4 bases and J gave up 5 bases, with 15 bases separating them. CDR3 protein: CASSFITGFNEQYF. Written as DNA, the CDR3 is TGTGCCAGCAGTTTCATTACAGGATTCAACGAGCAGTACTTC.

The chain employs TRBV5-4 and TRBJ1-4, with D perhaps TRBD1 (5 bases). The CDR3 is 16 amino acids. Per germline, CDR1 SGHNT and CDR2 YYREEE (reference sequence). With 8 bases removed from V and 7 bases from J, the gap between germline ends came to 24 bases. The CDR3 spells CASKPGPDLTGEKLFF. CDR3 sequence (DNA): TGTGCCAGTAAGCCAGGGCCGGACCTAACAGGTGAAAAACTGTTTTTT.

By sample share, this clone is medium-sized. The genes are TRBV25-1 and TRBJ2-5, with 8 bases identical to TRBD1. This CDR3 is built from 14 residues. Germline loops: CDR1 MGHDK, CDR2 SYGVNS. The V and J ends lost 6 bases and 5 bases, in that order; junction bases with no gene match: 8. The CDR3, as DNA: TGTGCCAGCAGCCCGGGGACAGGTGAGGAGACCCAGTACTTC. It encodes CASSPGTGEETQYF.

V is TRBV4-1 and J is TRBJ2-7, with 9 nucleotides matching TRBD1. The CDR3 is made up of 15 amino acids. The germline gives CDR1 MGHRA, CDR2 YSYEKL. The V segment lost 2 bases and the J segment 4 bases; nucleotides outside the gene matches: 6. The CDR3 DNA is TGCGCCAGCAGCCAAACTACCGGGACAGGGTACGAGCAGTACTTC. It translates to CASSQTTGTGYEQYF.

This chain uses TRBV6-4 with TRBJ1-1; no definite D call. Trimming took 4 bases from V and 1 from J, leaving 7 bases between them. CDR3 length: 13 amino acids. Germline V gives CDR1 MRHNA, CDR2 SNTAGT. CDR3 coding DNA: TGTGCCAGCAGTGTTGCGAGGAACACTGAAGCTTTCTTT. The encoded protein is CASSVARNTEAFF.

This clone occurred a few times. The J gene is TRBJ1-6, the V gene TRBV10-3; D might be TRBD1 (6 bases). Germline V CDR1 and CDR2: ENHRY, SYGVKD. The CDR3 is 17 amino acids. The V end lost 0 bases, the J end lost 0 bases, and 9 bases lay between the germline ends. The CDR3 DNA follows: TGTGCCATCAGTGAGTCAGGGGGGGGCTCCTATAATTCACCCCTCCACTTT. Translation: CAISESGGGSYNSPLHF.

In this sample, this clone turned up a few times. The rearrangement links TRBV6-1 to TRBJ2-2, with D possibly being TRBD2 (5 bases). The CDR3 length is 15 residues. Germline CDR1 is MNHNS and CDR2 is SASEGT. Trimming removed 1 base at V and 5 bases at J, with 11 bases between. CDR3 DNA: TGTGCCAGCAGTGAAGGGGCGGGCCTTACCGGGGAGCTGTTTTTT. Translation: CASSEGAGLTGELFF.

This chain connects TRBV4-1 to TRBJ2-5; TRBD2 matches at 9 bases. CDR1 and CDR2 from the germline V gene are MGHRA and YSYEKL. CDR3 size: 17 residues. V was pared by 3 bases and J by 5 bases, with 13 bases of the junction left unmatched. The CDR3 DNA reads TGCGCCAGCAGCCACCCGGGACGCGGGGGGGCCGAGGAGACCCAGTACTTC. The encoded protein is CASSHPGRGGAEETQYF.

The rearrangement uses TRBV6-5 and TRBJ1-5; D gene uncertain. V dropped 4 bases and J dropped 5 bases, with 9 bases sitting between them. Germline CDR1 is MNHEY and CDR2 is SVGAGI. There are 13 residues in the CDR3. CDR3 region: CASSSDSHQPQHF. The CDR3, as DNA: TGTGCCAGCAGTTCCGATAGTCATCAGCCCCAGCATTTT.

The chain uses TRBV5-4 and TRBJ2-5; 7 nucleotides match TRBD2. Germline V gene data show CDR1 as SGHNT and CDR2 as YYREEE (reference sequence). The V and J ends lost 0 bases and 7 bases, in that order; junction bases with no gene match: 9. This CDR3 has 15 residues. In DNA, the CDR3 is TGTGCCAGCAGCTTGGCCGAGGCAGGCGGGGGGACCCAGTACTTC. The encoded protein is CASSLAEAGGGTQYF.

About this clone: An end of the junction differs from the germline gene, which may be a read error. This sample includes further DNA sequences coding for the same CDR3. This chain uses TRBV11-2 with TRBJ2-7; 7 nucleotides agree with TRBD2. Germline V gene sequence: CDR1 SGHAT, CDR2 FQNNGV. The length of the CDR3 is 14 residues. The CDR3 reads CASSLERGTYEQYF. As DNA, the CDR3 is TGTGCCAGCAGCCTAGAGCGGGGCACCTACGAGCAGTACTTC.

V usage is TRBV9 and J usage is TRBJ2-5, with D possibly TRBD1 on 6 matching bases. V lost 2 bases and J 5 bases, leaving 13 bases between the germline ends. The germline V gene encodes CDR1 SGDLS and CDR2 YYNGEE. This CDR3 region has 14 residues. CDR3 protein: CASSVTGPGETQYF. The CDR3, as DNA: TGTGCCAGCAGCGTTACAGGGCCCGGGGAGACCCAGTACTTC.

This chain links TRBV6-6 with TRBJ2-5, with 7 bases that match TRBD2. Germline loops: CDR1 MNHNY, CDR2 SVGAGI (reference sequence). This CDR3 has 12 amino acids. V was pared by 8 bases and J by 3 bases, with 3 bases of the junction left unmatched. CDR3 residues: CASLSGEETQYF. CDR3 coding DNA: TGTGCCAGCCTCAGCGGGGAAGAGACCCAGTACTTC.

The chain employs TRBV19 and TRBJ1-2, with D tentatively TRBD1 (6 bases). CDR1 is LNHDA and CDR2 is SQIVND in the germline V gene (reference sequence). The CDR3 is 15 residues long. V was cut by 6 bases and J by 6 bases, with 20 bases left in between. The CDR3 protein is CASSDPARGADGYTF. The CDR3 DNA is TGTGCCAGTAGCGACCCTGCCAGGGGCGCCGATGGCTACACCTTC. Variable domain in full (rest from reference TRBV19 and TRBJ1-2): DGGITQSPKYLFRKEGQNVTLSCEQNLNHDAMYWYRQDPGQGLRLIYYSQIVNDFQKGDIAEGYSVSREKKESFPLTVTSAQKNPTAFYLCASSDPARGADGYTFGSGTRLTVV.

The chain is built from TRBV18 and TRBJ1-5; 7 positions agree with TRBD1. The CDR3 covers 17 residues. The germline gives CDR1 KGHSH, CDR2 LQKENI. V gave up 3 bases and J gave up 0 bases; unmatched junction bases: 8. The CDR3 nucleotides are TGTGCCAGCTCACCTAGACAGGGCCGGGGTAGCAATCAGCCCCAGCATTTT. Its translation: CASSPRQGRGSNQPQHF.

The CDR3, as DNA: TGTGCCAGCTCACCACCTAGCGGGAGTCAGAACACCGGGGAGCTGTTTTTT. This gives the protein CASSPPSGSQNTGELFF. The rearrangement joins TRBV18 to TRBJ2-2; 9 bases map to TRBD2. CDR1 is KGHSH and CDR2 is LQKENI in the germline V gene. The CDR3 extends over 17 amino acids. Germline trimming cut 0 bases from V and 1 base from J; bases unmatched to any gene: 3.

The chain recombines TRBV19 with TRBJ2-7, with TRBD1 matching over 11 bases. This CDR3 has 15 amino acids. In germline, CDR1 is LNHDA, CDR2 SQIVND (reference sequence). V lost 6 bases, J lost 4 bases, and 8 bases stayed unmatched. CDR3 region: CASSFWTGGPYEQYF. For the CDR3, the DNA is TGTGCCAGTAGCTTCTGGACAGGGGGCCCATACGAGCAGTACTTC.

The V and J genes are TRBV2 and TRBJ2-1; D not resolved. This CDR3 spans 15 amino acids. The V end lost 3 bases, the J end lost 0 bases, and 9 bases lay between the germline ends. CDR1 is SNHLY and CDR2 is FYNNEI in the germline V gene. The CDR3 region is CASSEQVSSYNEQFF. CDR3 in DNA: TGTGCCAGCAGTGAGCAGGTGAGCTCCTACAATGAGCAGTTCTTC.

The rearrangement links TRBV29-1 to TRBJ2-2, with TRBD1 identical over 8 bases. The V and J ends lost 7 bases and 5 bases, in that order; junction bases with no gene match: 12. The germline gives CDR1 SQVTM, CDR2 ANQGSEA. The CDR3 has 15 amino acids. CDR3 nucleotide sequence: TGCAGCGCAGTTACGGCAGGGGGCGGAACCGGGGAGCTGTTTTTT. Amino acid sequence: CSAVTAGGGTGELFF.

The chain combines TRBV6-5 with TRBJ1-6; 8 nucleotides align to TRBD1. Trimming took 5 bases from V and 8 from J; bases not matched to a gene: 5. CDR3 size: 14 residues. The germline V gene has CDR1 MNHEY and CDR2 SVGAGI. CDR3 sequence reads: CASSRQGKDSPLHF. The CDR3 coding sequence is TGTGCCAGCAGTCGACAGGGGAAGGATTCACCCCTCCACTTT.

The chain uses TRBV19 and TRBJ2-7; unclear D gene. V was shortened by 8 bases and J by 1 base, with 12 bases between the two germline ends. The CDR3 runs to 13 residues. From germline, CDR1 is LNHDA and CDR2 SQIVND (reference sequence). The CDR3 here is CASSQARSYEQYF. CDR3 DNA: TGTGCCAGTTCTCAGGCCCGGTCCTACGAGCAGTACTTC.